These 18 T cell receptor beta chains were all obtained from the same sample, sequenced in a study of CD8+ T cells in alopecia areata. Sequencing templates came from extracted RNA that was reverse transcribed into cDNA. Data came from immunoSEQ multiplex PCR; TCRdb stores just in-frame clones and leaves some out. Of about 200,000 clones listed, 58% are singletons. Treatment in this sample: oral pan-JAK inhibitor, 5-10 mg twice daily. Sequenced material: CD4+ T cells sorted from blood, taken at week 24, from a patient treated with tofacitinib. The source is a human donor with alopecia areata.

V usage is TRBV5-1 and J usage is TRBJ1-2; 9 nucleotides agree with TRBD1. The V and J ends lost 4 bases and 4 bases, in that order; junction bases with no gene match: 5. Germline assignment: CDR1 SGHRS and CDR2 YFSETQ. The length of the CDR3 is 14 residues. CDR3 nucleotides: TGCGCCAGCAGCCCGGGACAGGGTTTCTATGGCTACACCTTC. As protein: CASSPGQGFYGYTF. The whole variable domain, remainder taken from reference TRBV5-1 and TRBJ1-2, is KAGVTQTPRYLIKTRGQQVTLSCSPISGHRSVSWYQQTPGQGLQFLFEYFSETQRNKGNFPGRFSGRQFSNSRSEMNVSTLELGDSALYLCASSPGQGFYGYTFGSGTRLTVV.

This clone has more than one count but fewer than ten. This sequence joins TRBV4-2 and TRBJ1-6; D is ambiguous. Trimming took 0 bases from V and 0 from J, leaving 6 bases between them. The CDR3 runs to 16 residues. The germline V gene has CDR1 LGHNA and CDR2 YNFKEQ. DNA of the CDR3: TGTGCCAGCAGCCAAGAGACTAGCTCCTATAATTCACCCCTCCACTTT. Protein product: CASSQETSSYNSPLHF.

The chain employs TRBV4-3 and TRBJ2-7, with D tentatively TRBD2 (8 bases). CDR3 size: 15 residues. The germline CDR1 and CDR2 sequences are LGHNA and YSLEER. V was clipped by 3 bases and J by 9 bases, with 21 bases between them. The CDR3, as DNA: TGCGCCAGCAGCCATACCGGGACTAGAGGGGGCCGGCAGTACTTC. Its translation: CASSHTGTRGGRQYF.

The CDR3 DNA follows: TGTGCCAGTGACAGGGGTGGCAATCAGCCCCAGCATTTT. Its protein product is CASDRGGNQPQHF. V usage is TRBV2 and J usage is TRBJ1-5; 8 positions match TRBD1. Germline V gene lookup returns CDR1 SNHLY and CDR2 FYNNEI. This CDR3 region has 13 residues. V lost 9 bases to trimming and J lost 2 bases; unmatched junction nucleotides: 3.

The J gene is TRBJ2-1, the V gene TRBV5-1; D is uncertain. V gave up 0 bases and J gave up 2 bases, with 6 bases separating them. CDR3 size: 14 residues. Germline V CDR1 and CDR2: SGHRS, YFSETQ. The CDR3 bases are TGCGCCAGCAGCTTGGTGCAAGCCTACAATGAGCAGTTCTTC. Residues: CASSLVQAYNEQFF.

The chain employs TRBV6-5 and TRBJ2-5, with D possibly being TRBD1 (5 bases). The CDR3 covers 13 residues. V lost 6 bases and J lost 5, with 13 bases in between. Germline V gene lookup returns CDR1 MNHEY and CDR2 SVGAGI. The CDR3 DNA follows: TGTGCCAGCAGGAGACAGCTTGGGGAGACCCAGTACTTC. Translation: CASRRQLGETQYF.

This clone was detected only a few times. The rearrangement uses TRBV19 and TRBJ2-4, with D perhaps assigned TRBD1 or TRBD2 (5 bases each). V was trimmed by 5 bases and J by 7 bases, leaving 15 bases between them. Germline-derived CDR1 and CDR2 are LNHDA and SQIVND (reference sequence). The CDR3 covers 14 residues. The DNA for the CDR3 is TGTGCCAGTAGTGTCGGGACCACGGGGAACATTCAGTACTTC. Translated, it gives CASSVGTTGNIQYF.

This clone was found a few times. The chain has TRBV23-1 and TRBJ1-5, with D uncertain. TRBV23-1 is treated as an ORF (open reading frame) with a function not yet certain. This CDR3 comprises 16 residues. Trimming stripped 7 bases from V and 2 bases from J, with 18 bases between. The CDR3 region is CASNPSLGIGNQPQHF. The CDR3 DNA reads as TGCGCCAGCAATCCCTCCCTGGGGATCGGCAATCAGCCCCAGCATTTT.

The CDR3 is CASSQDQGNTQYF. For the CDR3, the DNA is TGCGCCAGCAGCCAAGATCAAGGAAATACGCAGTATTTT. The genes are TRBV4-3 and TRBJ2-3, with D unclear. Germline lookup yields CDR1 LGHNA and CDR2 YSLEER. Deletions cut 0 bases from V and 7 bases from J, with 8 bases between. This CDR3 is 13 amino acids long.

V usage is TRBV4-3 and J usage is TRBJ2-7, with a tentative D call TRBD1 (6 bases). CDR1 and CDR2 from the germline V gene are LGHNA and YSLEER. The ends were cut back, 1 base at V and 7 bases at J, with 11 bases in the middle. The CDR3 totals 13 residues. CDR3 protein: CASSQVGRGEQYF. The CDR3 DNA is TGCGCCAGCAGCCAAGTTGGAAGGGGGGAGCAGTACTTC.

The chain carries TRBV30 and TRBJ2-3; TRBD2 matches 10 bases. Losses at the gene ends were 3 bases for V and 0 bases for J; bases not matched to a gene: 0. CDR3 size: 14 residues. Germline V gene data show CDR1 as GTSNPN and CDR2 as SVGIG (reference sequence). CDR3 region: CAWRGLASTDTQYF. CDR3 coding DNA: TGTGCCTGGAGGGGACTAGCGAGCACAGATACGCAGTATTTT.

This clone appeared once. At one boundary the junction diverges from the germline segment, which might be a read error. The chain couples TRBV5-1 to TRBJ2-5; no clear D. CDR3 length: 16 residues. The germline V gene has CDR1 SGHRS and CDR2 YFSETQ. The CDR3 DNA sequence: TGCGCCAGCAGCTTGGCCCCGGGCAGCTTACAAGAGAGCCAGTACTTC. It codes for CASSLAPGSLQESQYF.

V gene TRBV19 combines with J gene TRBJ1-2; the D is unclear. With 10 bases removed from V and 2 bases from J, the gap between germline ends came to 17 bases. Germline CDR1 reads LNHDA; CDR2 reads SQIVND (reference sequence). CDR3 length: 14 amino acids. The CDR3 nucleotides read TGTGCCACCCTTCGCGGGCAGGCGAACTATGGCTACACCTTC. Translation: CATLRGQANYGYTF. The whole variable domain, filled in from reference TRBV19 and TRBJ1-2, reads DGGITQSPKYLFRKEGQNVTLSCEQNLNHDAMYWYRQDPGQGLRLIYYSQIVNDFQKGDIAEGYSVSREKKESFPLTVTSAQKNPTAFYLCATLRGQANYGYTFGSGTRLTVV.

This clone was seen more than once but under ten times. The gene calls are TRBV2 and TRBJ2-2, with D unresolved. There are 11 residues in the CDR3. V lost 3 bases, J lost 13 bases, and 9 bases lay in between. Germline CDR1 is SNHLY and CDR2 is FYNNEI. This chain's CDR3 is CASSDYEGLFF. As DNA, the CDR3 is TGTGCCAGCAGTGACTACGAAGGGCTGTTTTTT.

V is TRBV6-5 and J is TRBJ1-5; 9 nucleotides line up with TRBD1. The ends lost 0 bases at V and 15 bases at J; junction bases unmatched: 15. The CDR3 covers 16 residues. Germline CDR1 and CDR2: MNHEY and SVGAGI. The DNA of the CDR3 is TGTGCCAGCAGTTACTCGTCCGGGACAGGGACTGCCCGGGGGCATTTT. Protein product: CASSYSSGTGTARGHF.

The CDR3 coding sequence is TGCGCCAGCAGCCAAGACGGTGACACTGAAGCTTTCTTT. It encodes CASSQDGDTEAFF. The chain is built from TRBV4-3 and TRBJ1-1, with D uncertain. Looked up from germline, CDR1 is LGHNA and CDR2 is YSLEER. V was cut by 0 bases and J by 3 bases, with 5 bases left in between. The CDR3 extends over 13 amino acids.

This clone was seen a few times. V and J are TRBV27 and TRBJ1-5, with 7 positions matching TRBD1. The CDR3 spans 12 residues. CDR1 is MNHEY, CDR2 SMNVEV, per germline (reference sequence). With V trimmed by 5 bases and J by 7 bases, 2 bases remained unmatched. The CDR3 loop reads CASSGTAQPQHF. The CDR3 DNA sequence: TGTGCCAGCAGTGGGACAGCCCAGCCCCAGCATTTT.

The table lists this clone with a count of one. An end of the junction differs from the germline gene, which may be a read error. The J gene is TRBJ1-6, the V gene TRBV5-4; D may be TRBD1 (6 bases). Germline loops: CDR1 SGHNT, CDR2 YYREEE (reference sequence). The CDR3 contains 14 residues. CDR3 DNA sequence: TGTGCCAGCAGCACAAGGACAGCCAATTCGCCCCTCCACTTT. This codes for CASSTRTANSPLHF.